The 17 T cell receptor beta chains below come from one sample, sequenced in a study of OX40 agonist ivuxolimab in advanced cancers. Clones were sequenced by immunoSEQ multiplex PCR, and TCRdb holds only the in-frame ones, with some missing. Of about 43,000 clones listed, about 86% are singletons. Sequencing was performed on CD4+ or CD8+ T cells sorted from blood, taken in a trial of the OX40 agonist ivuxolimab. These receptors were obtained from an adult with an advanced solid tumor such as melanoma, head and neck, liver or kidney cancer.

This clone was seen a few times. V usage is TRBV7-2 and J usage is TRBJ2-7; 8 nucleotides match TRBD2. The germline CDR1 and CDR2 sequences are SGHTA and FQGNSA. Trimming at V came to 5 bases and at J to 2 bases, leaving 8 bases not matched to a gene. This CDR3 is built from 15 residues. CDR3 nucleotide sequence: TGTGCCAGCAGCCCTCGAGCGGGAGTTCCCTACGAGCAGTACTTC. It translates to CASSPRAGVPYEQYF.

The chain is built from TRBV9 and TRBJ1-4; 7 bases agree with TRBD1. The CDR3 has 14 amino acids. V lost 0 bases and J lost 7; bases outside the gene matches: 3. Germline CDR1 SGDLS, CDR2 YYNGEE. This CDR3 reads CASSVGQGSEKLFF. In nucleotides, the CDR3 is TGTGCCAGCAGCGTAGGACAGGGCTCTGAAAAACTGTTTTTT.

The J gene is TRBJ2-1, the V gene TRBV2, with 11 nucleotides matching TRBD2. The CDR3 spans 15 residues. V lost 6 bases, J lost 9 bases, and 10 bases stayed unmatched. Germline CDR1 SNHLY, CDR2 FYNNEI. DNA for the CDR3: TGTGCCAGCAGGGATACACTAGCGGGGGATCCTGAGCAGTTCTTC. The encoded protein is CASRDTLAGDPEQFF.

The chain joins TRBV6-5 to TRBJ2-2, with D possibly TRBD1 on 6 matching bases. This CDR3 region has 15 residues. From germline, CDR1 is MNHEY and CDR2 SVGAGI. Between the trimmed V and J ends, which lost 2 bases and 4 bases, there was a span of 11 bases. The CDR3 DNA reads TGTGCCAGCAGTTACGGACAGTCGAGCACCGGGGAGCTGTTTTTT. The encoded protein is CASSYGQSSTGELFF.

V gene TRBV6-1 combines with J gene TRBJ2-7; no firm D call. From germline, CDR1 is MNHNS and CDR2 SASEGT. V was clipped by 1 base and J by 7 bases, with 5 bases between them. This CDR3 comprises 11 residues. This chain's CDR3 is CASSEGREQYF. The DNA for the CDR3 is TGTGCCAGCAGTGAAGGAAGGGAGCAGTACTTC.

This sequence joins TRBV9 and TRBJ1-4; D not certain. V lost 3 bases and J 0 bases, leaving 9 bases between the germline ends. Germline-derived CDR1 and CDR2 are SGDLS and YYNGEE. The CDR3 length is 15 residues. The CDR3 DNA reads TGTGCCAGCAGCGGCTCAATCGCAACTAATGAAAAACTGTTTTTT. Protein product: CASSGSIATNEKLFF.

The V and J genes are TRBV6-5 and TRBJ1-5; the match to TRBD1 covers 10 bases. The CDR3 has 16 amino acids. Trimming removed 3 bases from V and 2 bases from J; junction bases left unmatched: 4. Germline lookup yields CDR1 MNHEY and CDR2 SVGAGI. The chain's CDR3 is CASSYSGTGGNQPQHF. The CDR3 nucleotides read TGTGCCAGCAGTTATTCCGGGACAGGGGGCAATCAGCCCCAGCATTTT.

The gene calls are TRBV6-5 and TRBJ2-3; the match to TRBD1 covers 11 bases. The V segment lost 2 bases and the J segment 6 bases; nucleotides outside the gene matches: 4. Per the germline V gene, CDR1 is MNHEY and CDR2 is SVGAGI. The CDR3 covers 15 residues. This chain's CDR3 is CASSYGQGAVDTQYF. The CDR3 coding sequence is TGTGCCAGCAGTTACGGACAGGGGGCAGTGGATACGCAGTATTTT.

This clone was seen a handful of times. This sequence joins TRBV11-2 and TRBJ2-7, with D unresolved. The CDR3 totals 13 residues. CDR1 is SGHAT, CDR2 FQNNGV, per germline. V lost 6 bases to trimming and J lost 4 bases, with 13 bases between them. The CDR3 here is CASRRDQFYEQYF. The CDR3, as DNA: TGTGCCAGCAGGAGAGACCAGTTTTACGAGCAGTACTTC. Full variable domain (remainder filled in from reference TRBV11-2 and TRBJ2-7): EAGVAQSPRYKIIEKRQSVAFWCNPISGHATLYWYQQILGQGPKLLIQFQNNGVVDDSQLPKDRFSAERLKGVDSTLKIQPAKLEDSAVYLCASRRDQFYEQYFGPGTRLTVT.

V and J are TRBV19 and TRBJ1-2; a weak D match, TRBD1 (6 bases). Trimming pared 4 bases from V and 4 bases from J, leaving 16 bases between. The germline V gene encodes CDR1 LNHDA and CDR2 SQIVND (reference sequence). The CDR3 contains 15 residues. CDR3 loop: CASSKPATGIYGYTF. The CDR3 DNA sequence: TGTGCCAGTAGTAAGCCGGCTACAGGGATCTATGGCTACACCTTC.

The chain uses TRBV28 and TRBJ2-5; tentative D call: TRBD1 (6 bases). Trimming left V 1 base short and J 7 bases short, with 16 bases between. Germline CDR1 and CDR2: MDHEN and SYDVKM. The CDR3 sequence is 15 residues long. CDR3 residues: CASSLYGRQELTQYF. Written as DNA, the CDR3 is TGTGCCAGCAGTTTATACGGGCGACAGGAACTGACCCAGTACTTC.

The gene calls are TRBV5-1 and TRBJ2-7; TRBD2 matches at 14 bases. Germline lookup yields CDR1 SGHRS and CDR2 YFSETQ. The CDR3 contains 18 residues. J was trimmed by 1 base and V by 0 bases; bases with no gene match: 6. This CDR3 reads CASSLAGLAGGSSYEQYF. CDR3 DNA: TGCGCCAGCAGCTTGGCCGGACTAGCGGGAGGTTCGTCCTACGAGCAGTACTTC.

This chain links TRBV6-5 with TRBJ1-1; tentatively, D is TRBD1 (5 bases). Germline V lookup: CDR1 MNHEY, CDR2 SVGAGI. Deletions cut 2 bases from V and 4 bases from J, with 8 bases between. The CDR3 runs to 13 residues. CDR3 region: CASSYGRVTEAFF. In nucleotides, the CDR3 is TGTGCCAGCAGTTACGGCAGGGTCACTGAAGCTTTCTTT.

This chain uses TRBV6-6 with TRBJ1-2; possible D gene TRBD1, 5 bases. Germline CDR1 and CDR2: MNHNY and SVGAGI (reference sequence). The CDR3 has 13 residues. The V gene lost 6 bases and the J gene lost 2 bases, with 10 bases spanning the gap. The CDR3 DNA is TGTGCCAGCAGGGAGGGGAGGAACTATGGCTACACCTTC. This codes for CASREGRNYGYTF.

V usage is TRBV7-8 and J usage is TRBJ2-7; 8 bases fit TRBD1. In germline, CDR1 is SGHVS, CDR2 FQNEAQ. This CDR3 has 16 residues. J lost 2 bases, V lost 1 base, and 7 bases had no gene match. The CDR3 nucleotides read TGTGCCAGCAGCTTAGGGGGCCGGGACAGGACCTACGAGCAGTACTTC. Translated, it gives CASSLGGRDRTYEQYF.

The V call is TRBV5-4, the J call TRBJ1-2; no definite D call. The CDR3 has 14 amino acids. The germline V gene has CDR1 SGHNT and CDR2 YYREEE (reference sequence). V lost 4 bases to trimming and J lost 3 bases, with 13 bases between them. Here the CDR3 DNA reads TGTGCCAGCAGCCCGTCAACCTACGACTATGGCTACACCTTC. This encodes CASSPSTYDYGYTF.

V usage is TRBV5-4 and J usage is TRBJ1-3, with a tentative D call TRBD1 (5 bases). Germline V lookup: CDR1 SGHNT, CDR2 YYREEE (reference sequence). The germline V and J ends were trimmed by 3 bases and 0 bases, with 13 bases remaining between them. This CDR3 contains 16 residues. In nucleotides, the CDR3 is TGTGCCAGCAGCTCAGGGACCGTCGTCTCTGGAAACACCATATATTTT. Encoded protein: CASSSGTVVSGNTIYF.